This is a list of T cell receptor beta chains from one sample in a study of blood T cell repertoires in COVID-19. The protocol was immunoSEQ multiplex PCR, while the TCRdb copy is restricted to in-frame clones and leaves out a portion. The repertoire holds approximately 470,000 clones, with approximately 86% as singletons. Material: PBMCs or T cells enriched from blood (not recorded which). These receptors came from a woman younger than 30 who had recovered from COVID-19. Each CDR3 is given with its conserved first and last residue. The D gene is left open where the match is weak.

v_gene,d_gene,j_gene,CDR3aa
TRBV3-1/TRBV3-2,NA,TRBJ1-5,CASSQGVRGAQPQHF
TRBV15,NA,TRBJ2-2,CATNSGQNTGELFF
TRBV6-1,TRBD1,TRBJ1-3,CASSEVGQGGSGNTIYF
TRBV27,TRBD1,TRBJ2-2,CASSAGTGNTGELFF
TRBV9,NA,TRBJ2-3,CASSVAGRDTQYF
TRBV4-1,NA,TRBJ2-4,CASSQGGAEAKNIQYF
TRBV28,TRBD1,TRBJ1-4,CASSFGTEKEKLFF
TRBV13,TRBD1,TRBJ1-5,CASSLGGQGRQPQHF
TRBV2,TRBD1,TRBJ1-1,CASTRDRVSGEAFF
TRBV18,NA,TRBJ1-3,CASSYPGGTPGNTIYF
TRBV5-1,NA,TRBJ1-6,CASSAREGPNSPLHF
TRBV18,TRBD1,TRBJ1-1,CASSPGEGQDGDTEAFF
TRBV6-5,NA,TRBJ1-6,CASSYSDRGSSPLHF
TRBV3-1/TRBV3-2,NA,TRBJ2-2,CASSFRGLYTGELFF
TRBV6-1,NA,TRBJ2-1,CASSETGENEQFF
TRBV7-9,NA,TRBJ1-2,CASKAGGLNYGYTF
TRBV4-1,NA,TRBJ2-5,CASSPFGGGGGAGETQYF
TRBV7-7,TRBD1,TRBJ1-2,CASSSRTGAQRGYGYTF
TRBV7-3,TRBD2,TRBJ2-3,CASSLIGGGSTDTQYF
TRBV6-7,TRBD1,TRBJ1-1,CASTPKEGAAEAFF
TRBV19,TRBD1,TRBJ1-4,CASSPQEDRGGTNEKLFF
TRBV27,TRBD1,TRBJ1-4,CASSFSGRGHEKLFF
TRBV28,NA,TRBJ1-2,CASSSHGGLLRRGYTF
TRBV18,NA,TRBJ1-1,CASRTPTSRGEAFF
TRBV5-6,TRBD2,TRBJ2-7,CASSLPSGWNEQYF
TRBV5-1,NA,TRBJ1-5,CASSLDGGPGPQHF
TRBV19,NA,TRBJ2-3,CASSRAGDRNTQYF
TRBV5-1,NA,TRBJ1-1,CASNLPSGRGEAFF
TRBV7-2,NA,TRBJ1-1,CASSLAGGAGAFF
TRBV30,NA,TRBJ1-4,CAWKKTVFNEKLFF
TRBV7-9,NA,TRBJ2-1,CASSYDRFAYNEQFF
TRBV18,TRBD2,TRBJ2-7,CASSLFMGGVFAEQYF
TRBV6-5,TRBD1,TRBJ2-7,CATRLGQGWYEQYF
TRBV5-1,TRBD2,TRBJ2-5,CASSLVTSGYQETQYF
TRBV12-3/TRBV12-4,TRBD1,TRBJ2-7,CASTRDSSYEQYF
TRBV29-1,TRBD1,TRBJ1-3,CSVQGAPGNTIYF